These 28 T cell receptor beta chains originate from one sample sequenced in a study of cytomegalovirus exposure and HLA in healthy donors. The PCR made use of 60 Vbeta and 13 Jbeta primers. Repertoires were generated with immunoSEQ multiplex PCR, while TCRdb's copy carries only in-frame clones and drops some. The sample holds about 170,000 clones; over 70% are singletons and the top ten take 3% to 3.5%. The sequencing input was PBMCs. The source of these receptors is a woman aged 50 to 60 in good health and CMV-seropositive.

The chain couples TRBV10-3 to TRBJ2-2, with TRBD1 matching 7 bases. V trimming: 0 bases; J trimming: 4 bases; junction bases outside the gene matches: 8. Germline lookup yields CDR1 ENHRY and CDR2 SYGVKD. The CDR3 has 17 residues. This CDR3 is CAISESTEGAGTGELFF. The CDR3 bases are TGTGCCATCAGTGAGTCGACTGAGGGGGCTGGCACCGGGGAGCTGTTTTTT.

The J gene is TRBJ2-5, the V gene TRBV5-4, with 7 bases that match TRBD1. From germline, CDR1 is SGHNT and CDR2 YYREEE (reference sequence). This CDR3 contains 15 residues. Losses at the gene ends were 4 bases for V and 3 bases for J; bases not matched to a gene: 9. CDR3 loop: CASSTTGAHKETQYF. The DNA for the CDR3 is TGTGCCAGCAGCACTACAGGGGCGCACAAAGAGACCCAGTACTTC. Variable domain in full (rest from reference TRBV5-4 and TRBJ2-5): ETGVTQSPTHLIKTRGQQVTLRCSSQSGHNTVSWYQQALGQGPQFIFQYYREEENGRGNFPPRFSGLQFPNYSSELNVNALELDDSALYLCASSTTGAHKETQYFGPGTRLLVL.

The chain carries TRBV5-1 and TRBJ2-4, with TRBD2 matching over 7 bases. This CDR3 comprises 15 residues. Germline V gives CDR1 SGHRS, CDR2 YFSETQ. Trimming removed 7 bases from V and 0 bases from J; junction bases left unmatched: 7. The CDR3 sequence is CASRSGGVAKNIQYF. DNA for the CDR3: TGCGCCAGCCGGTCTGGGGGGGTAGCCAAAAACATTCAGTACTTC.

DNA for the CDR3: TGTGCCAGCATGCGGGTGAACACTGAAGCTTTCTTT. Protein product: CASMRVNTEAFF. The genes are TRBV7-2 and TRBJ1-1; D gene ambiguous. CDR1 and CDR2 (germline): SGHTA, FQGNSA. CDR3 size: 12 residues. V was pared by 7 bases and J by 0 bases, with 6 bases between. Based on the CDR3 plus reference TRBV7-2 and TRBJ1-1, the full variable domain is GAGVSQSPSNKVTEKGKDVELRCDPISGHTALYWYRQSLGQGLEFLIYFQGNSAPDKSGLPSDRFSAERTGGSVSTLTIQRTQQEDSAVYLCASMRVNTEAFFGQGTRLTVV.

The table lists this clone with a few counts. The chain is built from TRBV29-1 and TRBJ1-3; D ambiguous. Germline lookup yields CDR1 SQVTM and CDR2 ANQGSEA. This CDR3 contains 11 residues. With 7 bases removed from V and 1 base from J, the gap between germline ends came to 5 bases. DNA for the CDR3: TGCAGCGCCCAGTCTGGAAACACCATATATTTT. It is translated as CSAQSGNTIYF.

DNA for the CDR3: TGTGCCAGCTCACCACCAACAGGGCGGCAATATACTGAAGCTTTCTTT. It is translated as CASSPPTGRQYTEAFF. The rearrangement joins TRBV18 to TRBJ1-1; possible D gene TRBD1, 6 bases. Trimming took off 0 bases at V and 5 bases at J, with 16 bases between the two ends. The CDR3 runs 16 residues. Germline lookup yields CDR1 KGHSH and CDR2 LQKENI.

V usage is TRBV2 and J usage is TRBJ2-7; the D gene is possibly TRBD1 (6 bases). Trimming removed 6 bases from V and 6 bases from J, with 15 bases in between. CDR3 size: 13 residues. Germline V gene data show CDR1 as SNHLY and CDR2 as FYNNEI. The CDR3 DNA sequence: TGTGCCAGCAGACAGGGAATGGTCCGCGAGCAGTACTTC. Translated, it gives CASRQGMVREQYF.

V gene TRBV7-9 combines with J gene TRBJ1-1; D is ambiguous. V lost 2 bases and J lost 1, with 8 bases in between. The germline V gene has CDR1 SEHNR and CDR2 FQNEAQ (reference sequence). CDR3 length: 14 residues. CDR3 nucleotide sequence: TGTGCCAGCAGCTTATCGGGAGGGAACACTGAAGCTTTCTTT. Protein sequence: CASSLSGGNTEAFF. Full variable domain (missing parts from reference TRBV7-9 and TRBJ1-1): DTGVSQNPRHKITKRGQNVTFRCDPISEHNRLYWYRQTLGQGPEFLTYFQNEAQLEKSRLLSDRFSAERPKGSFSTLEIQRTEQGDSAMYLCASSLSGGNTEAFFGQGTRLTVV.

The J gene is TRBJ1-5, the V gene TRBV28; TRBD1 matches at 9 bases. The length of the CDR3 is 15 residues. Germline assignment: CDR1 MDHEN and CDR2 SYDVKM. Trimming at V came to 3 bases and at J to 6 bases, leaving 6 bases not matched to a gene. The CDR3 reads CASSFWTGETQPQHF. The DNA for the CDR3 is TGTGCCAGCAGTTTTTGGACAGGGGAAACTCAGCCCCAGCATTTT.

This clone was recorded a few times. V and J are TRBV19 and TRBJ2-1; 8 nucleotides align to TRBD1. The CDR3 totals 15 residues. V dropped 7 bases and J dropped 3; count of bases not matched to a gene: 8. Germline V gene lookup returns CDR1 LNHDA and CDR2 SQIVND (reference sequence). The CDR3 reads CASKPTGDLYNEQFF. The CDR3 bases are TGTGCCAGTAAACCGACAGGGGACCTCTACAATGAGCAGTTCTTC.

The chain joins TRBV11-2 to TRBJ1-4, with D tentatively TRBD1 (5 bases). Trimming pared 5 bases from V and 7 bases from J, leaving 17 bases between. CDR3 length: 15 residues. The germline CDR1 and CDR2 sequences are SGHAT and FQNNGV. The chain's CDR3 is CASSPGGGEGEKLFF. The CDR3, as DNA: TGTGCCAGCAGCCCCGGGGGAGGGGAGGGTGAAAAACTGTTTTTT.

The V call is TRBV4-2, the J call TRBJ2-7; the D gene is possibly TRBD2 (6 bases). CDR3 length equals 14 residues. With 4 bases removed from V and 6 bases from J, the gap between germline ends came to 16 bases. Germline values: CDR1 LGHNA, CDR2 YNFKEQ. The CDR3 region has the DNA TGTGCCAGCAGCCGACTGGGACTCCTAGGCGAGCAGTACTTC. Translated, it gives CASSRLGLLGEQYF.

The V call is TRBV4-1, the J call TRBJ2-3; TRBD2 matches 9 bases. Per the germline V gene, CDR1 is MGHRA and CDR2 is YSYEKL. The V segment lost 0 bases and the J segment 1 base; nucleotides outside the gene matches: 14. The CDR3 runs to 20 residues. The CDR3 nucleotides read TGCGCCAGCAGCCAAGATCTTAGGGCGGGGGGGCCGAGGGGCACAGATACGCAGTATTTT. Translating it yields CASSQDLRAGGPRGTDTQYF.

J is TRBJ2-7 and V is TRBV4-2; D might be TRBD1 (5 bases). CDR1 is LGHNA, CDR2 YNFKEQ, per germline. The CDR3 loop spans 14 amino acids. Trimming left V 8 bases short and J 2 bases short, with 16 bases between. In nucleotides, the CDR3 is TGTGCCAGCGGCGTCTCGGACACCGCCTACGAGCAGTACTTC. This encodes CASGVSDTAYEQYF.

The CDR3 region has the DNA TGTGCCAGCAGTTCCCGGGGAGGGGCGGTCACTGAAGCTTTCTTT. This gives the protein CASSSRGGAVTEAFF. The rearrangement joins TRBV28 to TRBJ1-1; D may be TRBD1 (5 bases). The V end lost 4 bases, the J end lost 4 bases, and 16 bases lay between the germline ends. CDR3 length: 15 amino acids. The V gene's germline CDR1 is MDHEN and CDR2 SYDVKM.

The rearrangement joins TRBV7-2 to TRBJ2-6; D call uncertain. The CDR3 is 15 amino acids. Germline loops: CDR1 SGHTA, CDR2 FQGNSA. V lost 7 bases, J lost 1 base, and 11 bases lay in between. The CDR3, as DNA: TGTGCCAGCACTGGCACGGGTTCTGGGGCCAACGTCCTGACTTTC. Encoded protein: CASTGTGSGANVLTF.

This chain links TRBV19 with TRBJ2-3, with D perhaps matching TRBD2 (7 bases). V dropped 2 bases and J dropped 3 bases, with 15 bases sitting between them. The germline V gene encodes CDR1 LNHDA and CDR2 SQIVND (reference sequence). The CDR3 consists of 16 residues. CDR3 protein: CASSIMGGLATDTQYF. CDR3 in DNA: TGTGCCAGTAGTATAATGGGGGGGCTGGCGACAGATACGCAGTATTTT.

This clone was counted a few times. The rearrangement links TRBV11-2 to TRBJ1-5; 7 positions match TRBD1. V was clipped by 5 bases and J by 6 bases; unmatched bases: 10. The CDR3 length is 15 residues. Germline CDR1 and CDR2: SGHAT and FQNNGV. The CDR3 bases are TGTGCCAGCAGCCCGCGACAGGGCTGGGGTCAGCCCCAGCATTTT. Translating gives CASSPRQGWGQPQHF.

The gene calls are TRBV7-6 and TRBJ1-5; perhaps TRBD1 as D (6 bases). V lost 1 base and J lost 5, with 6 bases in between. This CDR3 has 13 residues. Germline V gene lookup returns CDR1 SGHVS and CDR2 FNYEAQ. CDR3 protein: CASSLDRDQPQHF. CDR3 nucleotides: TGTGCCAGCAGCTTAGACAGGGATCAGCCCCAGCATTTT.

The rearrangement links TRBV11-2 to TRBJ1-6; tentatively, D is TRBD1 (5 bases). Trimming stripped 6 bases from V and 14 bases from J, with 17 bases between. This CDR3 has 13 residues. Germline V lookup: CDR1 SGHAT, CDR2 FQNNGV. The CDR3 region has the DNA TGTGCCAGCAGAGAGGCACGGGGGATCACCCTCCACTTT. This translates into CASREARGITLHF.

The rearrangement links TRBV11-2 to TRBJ1-1; the match to TRBD1 covers 8 bases. Trimming removed 5 bases from V and 11 bases from J; junction bases left unmatched: 4. The CDR3 is 11 amino acids. Looked up from germline, CDR1 is SGHAT and CDR2 is FQNNGV. The CDR3 DNA follows: TGTGCCAGCAGCCCAGGGGGCGCGGCTTTCTTT. It translates to CASSPGGAAFF.

Notes on this clone: A junction boundary mismatches the germline segment, possibly from a read error. The V and J genes are TRBV30 and TRBJ2-5; a weak D match, TRBD2 (5 bases). CDR3 size: 11 residues. Germline CDR1 GTSNPN, CDR2 SVGIG (reference sequence). CDR3 in DNA: TGTGCCTGGGGGGATGAGCGGCTTCAGAACTTC. This encodes CAWGDERLQNF.

This clone occurred once. The chain employs TRBV7-2 and TRBJ1-1, with D unresolved. This CDR3 has 13 amino acids. Germline V gene data show CDR1 as SGHTA and CDR2 as FQGNSA. V was pared by 4 bases and J by 0 bases, with 6 bases between. In nucleotides, the CDR3 is TGTGCCAGCAGCTCCACACTGAACACTGAAGCTTTCTTT. Translated: CASSSTLNTEAFF.

There are a few counts of this clone. This chain links TRBV11-2 with TRBJ1-3; D gene unclear. This CDR3 spans 14 amino acids. Trimming shortened V by 1 base and J by 7 bases, and 11 bases separated the two germline ends. CDR1 is SGHAT, CDR2 FQNNGV, per germline. CDR3 residues: CASSLVSVANTIYF. The CDR3 DNA reads TGTGCCAGCAGCTTAGTTTCTGTGGCCAACACCATATATTTT.

This chain connects TRBV30 to TRBJ2-7, with D possibly being TRBD2 (5 bases). The CDR3 sequence is 14 residues long. The germline CDR1 and CDR2 sequences are GTSNPN and SVGIG (reference sequence). V lost 2 bases to trimming and J lost 0 bases, with 11 bases between them. This CDR3 reads CAWSRTLSSYEQYF. The CDR3 DNA is TGTGCCTGGAGTCGGACTCTGAGCTCCTACGAGCAGTACTTC.

This clone was detected a few times. This sequence joins TRBV5-6 and TRBJ2-7, with D possibly TRBD2 on 5 matching bases. The CDR3 runs 15 residues. Trimming pared 0 bases from V and 2 bases from J, leaving 12 bases between. Per the germline V gene, CDR1 is SGHDT and CDR2 is YYEEEE. CDR3 protein: CASSLVSGGPYEQYF. For the CDR3, the DNA is TGTGCCAGCAGCTTGGTGTCAGGAGGCCCCTACGAGCAGTACTTC.

CDR3 nucleotides: TGTGCCATCGGGAGCGGTAGCTCCTACAATGAGCAGTTCTTC. This sequence encodes CAIGSGSSYNEQFF. The chain couples TRBV10-3 to TRBJ2-1, with D maybe TRBD2 (5 bases). This CDR3 has 14 residues. V lost 8 bases and J lost 0, with 11 bases in between. The V gene's germline CDR1 is ENHRY and CDR2 SYGVKD.

This CDR3 is CASSLAASGGAADTQYF. CDR3 nucleotides: TGCGCCAGCAGCTTGGCCGCTAGCGGGGGGGCTGCAGATACGCAGTATTTT. The chain combines TRBV5-1 with TRBJ2-3; TRBD2 matches at 12 bases. Germline values: CDR1 SGHRS, CDR2 YFSETQ. The CDR3 covers 17 residues. Losses at the gene ends were 0 bases for V and 4 bases for J; bases not matched to a gene: 6. The complete variable domain, with remaining parts taken from reference TRBV5-1 and TRBJ2-3, reads KAGVTQTPRYLIKTRGQQVTLSCSPISGHRSVSWYQQTPGQGLQFLFEYFSETQRNKGNFPGRFSGRQFSNSRSEMNVSTLELGDSALYLCASSLAASGGAADTQYFGPGTRLTVL.